Presented here are 20 T cell receptor beta chains from one specimen sequenced in a study of T cells in narcolepsy. Assay: immunoSEQ multiplex PCR; the TCRdb copy retains only in-frame clones and omits some. The repertoire has around 30,000 clones, roughly 77% of them found once; the top ten carry 2.3%. Sequencing was done on a sample of memory (CD45RA-) CD4+ T cells from blood. These receptors all come from a human donor in good health.

The chain uses TRBV7-9 and TRBJ2-1; 10 bases align to TRBD2. The CDR3 loop spans 14 amino acids. Germline V gene sequence: CDR1 SEHNR, CDR2 FQNEAQ (reference sequence). The trim removed 4 bases at V and 3 bases at J, leaving 0 bases unmatched. CDR3 sequence: CASSSSGSYNEQFF. CDR3 DNA sequence: TGTGCCAGCAGCTCTAGCGGGAGCTACAATGAGCAGTTCTTC.

In this sample, this clone turned up a few times. Here the CDR3 reads CASSPGQIGEKLFF. CDR3 nucleotides: TGCGCCAGCAGCCCGGGACAGATTGGTGAAAAACTGTTTTTT. The V call is TRBV5-1, the J call TRBJ1-4; 7 nucleotides align to TRBD1. Germline assignment: CDR1 SGHRS and CDR2 YFSETQ. J gave up 7 bases and V 4 bases, and 7 bases lay outside the gene matches. The CDR3 runs 14 residues.

V usage is TRBV5-1 and J usage is TRBJ2-7; 8 bases map to TRBD1. The CDR3 contains 15 residues. Germline values: CDR1 SGHRS, CDR2 YFSETQ. V shed 4 bases, J shed 5 bases, and the junction held 11 bases outside the gene matches. The CDR3 loop reads CASSLRTGGGDEQYF. Written as DNA, the CDR3 is TGCGCCAGCAGCCTTCGAACAGGGGGAGGCGACGAGCAGTACTTC.

The chain is built from TRBV9 and TRBJ2-3, with 9 bases matching TRBD2. CDR3 length equals 15 residues. V shed 3 bases and J 0 bases; nucleotides not matched to a gene: 2. The germline gives CDR1 SGDLS, CDR2 YYNGEE. The CDR3: CASSDSGGSTDTQYF. The CDR3 DNA follows: TGTGCCAGCAGCGATAGCGGGGGCAGCACAGATACGCAGTATTTT.

The rearrangement links TRBV10-3 to TRBJ1-5; 7 bases align to TRBD1. V was clipped by 6 bases and J by 4 bases; unmatched bases: 3. This CDR3 has 13 amino acids. From germline, CDR1 is ENHRY and CDR2 SYGVKD. The DNA for the CDR3 is TGTGCCATCAGGGGGGACAGAAATCAGCCCCAGCATTTT. Encoded protein: CAIRGDRNQPQHF.

This chain connects TRBV14 to TRBJ1-2; no reliable D call. CDR3 length: 14 amino acids. Trimming took off 1 base at V and 8 bases at J, with 14 bases between the two ends. The germline CDR1 and CDR2 sequences are SGHDN and FVKESK. CDR3 DNA sequence: TGTGCCAGCAGCCAAGGCCCGGGAAATACGGGCTACACCTTC. Translation: CASSQGPGNTGYTF.

V gene TRBV7-8 combines with J gene TRBJ1-1; possibly TRBD1 for D (6 bases). The V end was cut by 3 bases, the J end by 4 bases, with 9 bases between. Per the germline V gene, CDR1 is SGHVS and CDR2 is FQNEAQ. This CDR3 has 13 residues. CDR3 sequence: CASSFTGSTEAFF. In DNA form, the CDR3 reads TGTGCCAGCAGCTTTACAGGGAGCACTGAAGCTTTCTTT.

This chain links TRBV7-2 with TRBJ1-1, with 8 bases identical to TRBD1. Germline V gene data show CDR1 as SGHTA and CDR2 as FQGNSA. This CDR3 is built from 12 residues. The V gene end was trimmed by 1 base and the J gene end by 11 bases; junction bases not matched to a gene: 3. Here the CDR3 reads CASSLGQGRAFF. CDR3 DNA: TGTGCCAGCAGCTTAGGACAGGGGCGGGCTTTCTTT.

The table lists this clone with a few counts. The rearrangement uses TRBV6-6 and TRBJ2-7, with 8 bases identical to TRBD1. V lost 7 bases and J lost 6; bases outside the gene matches: 8. The germline CDR1 and CDR2 sequences are MNHNY and SVGAGI (reference sequence). This CDR3 is built from 13 residues. The CDR3 region is CASTDRGGGEQYF. CDR3 nucleotides: TGTGCCAGCACCGACAGGGGCGGAGGCGAGCAGTACTTC.

This clone was observed once. CDR3 sequence reads: CAWVTGSFGYTF. DNA for the CDR3: TGTGCCTGGGTGACAGGGTCTTTTGGCTACACCTTC. This chain links TRBV30 with TRBJ1-2; TRBD1 matches 7 bases. This CDR3 is 12 amino acids long. Germline CDR1 reads GTSNPN; CDR2 reads SVGIG (reference sequence). The trim removed 5 bases at V and 7 bases at J, leaving 7 bases unmatched.

This chain joins TRBV5-1 and TRBJ1-2, with D hard to call. This CDR3 is built from 15 residues. The V gene's germline CDR1 is SGHRS and CDR2 YFSETQ. V was clipped by 3 bases and J by 8 bases, with 20 bases between them. CDR3 sequence (DNA): TGCGCCAGCAGCTCAAACCGGGCCGCCACGGGAGGCTACACCTTC. The encoded protein is CASSSNRAATGGYTF. Filled out from reference TRBV5-1 and TRBJ1-2, the complete variable domain reads KAGVTQTPRYLIKTRGQQVTLSCSPISGHRSVSWYQQTPGQGLQFLFEYFSETQRNKGNFPGRFSGRQFSNSRSEMNVSTLELGDSALYLCASSSNRAATGGYTFGSGTRLTVV.

The chain uses TRBV11-2 and TRBJ1-2; the match to TRBD1 covers 11 bases. CDR1 and CDR2 (germline): SGHAT, FQNNGV. With V trimmed by 5 bases and J by 3 bases, 2 bases remained unmatched. This CDR3 contains 14 residues. This chain's CDR3 is CASSRDRGDYGYTF. The CDR3 DNA reads TGTGCCAGCAGCCGGGACAGGGGGGACTATGGCTACACCTTC.

The chain is built from TRBV30 and TRBJ1-2; no reliable D call. The CDR3 sequence is 10 residues long. Germline V gives CDR1 GTSNPN, CDR2 SVGIG (reference sequence). Trimming shortened V by 1 base and J by 6 bases, and 3 bases separated the two germline ends. The CDR3 DNA reads TGTGCCTGGAGTGGTAATGGCTACACCTTC. It codes for CAWSGNGYTF.

This chain uses TRBV11-3 with TRBJ2-5; 8 nucleotides line up with TRBD2. Trimming took 1 base from V and 5 from J; bases not matched to a gene: 9. The CDR3 spans 16 residues. In germline, CDR1 is SGHNT, CDR2 YENEEA. The CDR3 reads CASSLVISGSLETQYF. The CDR3 region has the DNA TGTGCCAGCAGCTTAGTCATAAGCGGGAGTCTGGAGACCCAGTACTTC. Based on the CDR3 plus reference TRBV11-3 and TRBJ2-5, the full variable domain is EAGVVQSPRYKIIEKKQPVAFWCNPISGHNTLYWYLQNLGQGPELLIRYENEEAVDDSQLPKDRFSAERLKGVDSTLKIQPAELGDSAVYLCASSLVISGSLETQYFGPGTRLLVL.

The rearrangement uses TRBV30 and TRBJ1-5; D is uncertain. The CDR3 contains 13 residues. Trimming took off 1 base at V and 4 bases at J, with 8 bases between the two ends. CDR1 and CDR2 from the germline V gene are GTSNPN and SVGIG (reference sequence). CDR3 protein: CAWSAQRNQPQHF. CDR3 nucleotides: TGTGCCTGGAGTGCCCAGAGGAATCAGCCCCAGCATTTT.

This chain links TRBV5-4 with TRBJ1-2; a weak D match, TRBD1 (5 bases). The V gene lost 3 bases and the J gene lost 0 bases, with 12 bases spanning the gap. The CDR3 is made up of 15 amino acids. Germline V lookup: CDR1 SGHNT, CDR2 YYREEE (reference sequence). This chain's CDR3 is CASSWQGFANYGYTF. CDR3 DNA: TGTGCCAGCAGCTGGCAGGGATTTGCTAACTATGGCTACACCTTC. The full variable domain, with the rest looked up from reference TRBV5-4 and TRBJ1-2, is ETGVTQSPTHLIKTRGQQVTLRCSSQSGHNTVSWYQQALGQGPQFIFQYYREEENGRGNFPPRFSGLQFPNYSSELNVNALELDDSALYLCASSWQGFANYGYTFGSGTRLTVV.

V gene TRBV2 combines with J gene TRBJ2-1; possibly TRBD2 for D (6 bases). The CDR3 spans 14 residues. Trimming pared 6 bases from V and 1 base from J, leaving 10 bases between. Germline V gene sequence: CDR1 SNHLY, CDR2 FYNNEI. The CDR3 nucleotides are TGTGCCAGCAGCGGGAGTATATCCTACAATGAGCAGTTCTTC. Translation gives CASSGSISYNEQFF.

Comments on this clone: Additional DNA sequences in this sample encode the identical CDR3. The V call is TRBV7-8, the J call TRBJ2-2, with D perhaps TRBD1 or TRBD2 (5 bases each). The CDR3 is 16 amino acids. Germline V CDR1 and CDR2: SGHVS, FQNEAQ. V was cut by 0 bases and J by 4 bases, with 12 bases left in between. CDR3 loop: CASSLARGVGTGELFF. CDR3 sequence (DNA): TGTGCCAGCAGCTTAGCCCGAGGGGTCGGCACCGGGGAGCTGTTTTTT.

The rearrangement links TRBV6-1 to TRBJ1-4; D is unclear. Trimming pared 3 bases from V and 7 bases from J, leaving 9 bases between. The length of the CDR3 is 13 residues. CDR1 MNHNS and CDR2 SASEGT come from the germline V gene. The CDR3 nucleotides read TGTGCCAGCAGTGAGCAGTATGGTGAAAAACTGTTTTTT. Its protein product is CASSEQYGEKLFF.

The CDR3 is CASSPSDLQGKLFF. CDR3 sequence (DNA): TGTGCCAGCAGCCCCTCCGACTTACAGGGAAAACTGTTTTTT. V and J are TRBV27 and TRBJ1-4; weak D call: TRBD1 (6 bases). Trimming pared 6 bases from V and 10 bases from J, leaving 18 bases between. CDR1 and CDR2 from the germline V gene are MNHEY and SMNVEV (reference sequence). The CDR3 is 14 amino acids.